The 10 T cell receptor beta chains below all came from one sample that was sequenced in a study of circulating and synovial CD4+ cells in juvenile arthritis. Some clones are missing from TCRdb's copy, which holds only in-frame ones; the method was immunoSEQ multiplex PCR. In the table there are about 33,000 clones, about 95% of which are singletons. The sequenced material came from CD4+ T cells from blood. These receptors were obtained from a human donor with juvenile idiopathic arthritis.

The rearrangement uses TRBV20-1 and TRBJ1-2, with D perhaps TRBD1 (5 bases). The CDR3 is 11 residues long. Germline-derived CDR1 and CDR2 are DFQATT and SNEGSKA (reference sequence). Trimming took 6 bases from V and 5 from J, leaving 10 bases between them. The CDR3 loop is CSAPGIYGYTF. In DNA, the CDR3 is TGCAGTGCCCCAGGGATTTATGGCTACACCTTC.

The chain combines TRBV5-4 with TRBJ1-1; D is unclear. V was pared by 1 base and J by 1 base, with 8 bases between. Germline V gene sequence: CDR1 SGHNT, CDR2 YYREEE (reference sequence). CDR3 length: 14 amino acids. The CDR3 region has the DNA TGTGCCAGCAGCTTGACCGGGAAGAACACTGAAGCTTTCTTT. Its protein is CASSLTGKNTEAFF.

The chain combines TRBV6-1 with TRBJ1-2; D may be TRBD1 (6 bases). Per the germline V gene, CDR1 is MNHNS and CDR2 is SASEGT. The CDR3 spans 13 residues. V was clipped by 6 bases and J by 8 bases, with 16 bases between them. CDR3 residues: CASRPGQMYGYTF. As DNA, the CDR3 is TGTGCCAGCAGACCCGGACAGATGTACGGCTACACCTTC.

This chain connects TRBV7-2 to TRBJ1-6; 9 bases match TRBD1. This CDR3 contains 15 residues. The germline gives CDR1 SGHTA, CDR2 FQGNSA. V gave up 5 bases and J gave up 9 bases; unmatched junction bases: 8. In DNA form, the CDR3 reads TGTGCCAGCAGCGATGCACAGGGGGCCTCTTCACCCCTCCACTTT. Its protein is CASSDAQGASSPLHF. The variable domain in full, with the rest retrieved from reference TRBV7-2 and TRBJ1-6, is GAGVSQSPSNKVTEKGKDVELRCDPISGHTALYWYRQSLGQGLEFLIYFQGNSAPDKSGLPSDRFSAERTGGSVSTLTIQRTQQEDSAVYLCASSDAQGASSPLHFGNGTRLTVT.

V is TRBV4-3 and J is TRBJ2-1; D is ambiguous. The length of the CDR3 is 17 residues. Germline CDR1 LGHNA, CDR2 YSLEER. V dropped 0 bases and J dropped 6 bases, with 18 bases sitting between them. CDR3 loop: CASSQDLSSSPPNEQFF. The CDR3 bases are TGCGCCAGCAGCCAAGATTTGTCTTCCTCCCCCCCCAATGAGCAGTTCTTC.

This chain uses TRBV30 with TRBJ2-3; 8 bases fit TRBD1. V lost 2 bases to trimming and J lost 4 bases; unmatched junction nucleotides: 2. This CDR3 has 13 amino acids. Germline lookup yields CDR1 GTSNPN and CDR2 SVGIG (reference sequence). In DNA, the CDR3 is TGTGCCTGGAGTAAGACAGGGGCAGATACGCAGTATTTT. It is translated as CAWSKTGADTQYF.

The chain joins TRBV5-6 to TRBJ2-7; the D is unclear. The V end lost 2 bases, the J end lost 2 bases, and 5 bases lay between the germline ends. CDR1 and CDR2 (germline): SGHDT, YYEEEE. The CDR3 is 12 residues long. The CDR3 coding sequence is TGTGCCAGCAGCTTATACACCTACGAGCAGTACTTC. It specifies CASSLYTYEQYF.

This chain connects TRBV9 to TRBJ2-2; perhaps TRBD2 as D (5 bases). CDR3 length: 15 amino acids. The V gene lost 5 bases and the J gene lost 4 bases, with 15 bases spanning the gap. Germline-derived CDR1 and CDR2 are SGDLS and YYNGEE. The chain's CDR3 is CASRDQLEGTGELFF. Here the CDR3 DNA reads TGTGCCAGCAGGGACCAACTAGAGGGCACCGGGGAGCTGTTTTTT.

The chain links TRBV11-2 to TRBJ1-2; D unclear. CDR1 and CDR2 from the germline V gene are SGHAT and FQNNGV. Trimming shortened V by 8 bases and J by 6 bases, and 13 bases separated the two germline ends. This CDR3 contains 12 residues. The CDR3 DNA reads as TGTGCCAGCTCACAAAGCGCAAATGGCTACACCTTC. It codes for CASSQSANGYTF. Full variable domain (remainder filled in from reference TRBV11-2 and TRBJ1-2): EAGVAQSPRYKIIEKRQSVAFWCNPISGHATLYWYQQILGQGPKLLIQFQNNGVVDDSQLPKDRFSAERLKGVDSTLKIQPAKLEDSAVYLCASSQSANGYTFGSGTRLTVV.

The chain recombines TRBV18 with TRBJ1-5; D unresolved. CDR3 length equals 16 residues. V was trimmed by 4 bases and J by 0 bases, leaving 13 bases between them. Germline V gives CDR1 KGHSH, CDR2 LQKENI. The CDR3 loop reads CASSQIQAYSNQPQHF. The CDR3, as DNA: TGTGCCAGCTCACAAATCCAGGCGTATAGCAATCAGCCCCAGCATTTT. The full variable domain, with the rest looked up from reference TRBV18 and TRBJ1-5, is NAGVMQNPRHLVRRRGQEARLRCSPMKGHSHVYWYRQLPEEGLKFMVYLQKENIIDESGMPKERFSAEFPKEGPSILRIQQVVRGDSAAYFCASSQIQAYSNQPQHFGDGTRLSIL.